This T cell receptor (beta chain) is drawn from a study of tumor-infiltrating lymphocytes in oesophageal squamous cell carcinoma. Trimming removed 3 bases at V and 0 bases at J, with 7 bases between. Germline V lookup: CDR1 MNHEY, CDR2 SMNVEV (reference sequence). The CDR3 sequence is 14 residues long. TCRdb reprocessed the PCR reads via MiXCR and lists one record per CDR3 protein. The table records fewer than 25,000 distinct CDR3 sequences, under 35% of them present only once. The receptor was derived from a female donor with esophageal squamous cell carcinoma. What was sequenced was esophageal tumor tissue. This chain connects TRBV27 to TRBJ2-3; D is uncertain. CDR3 sequence reads: CASSFARSTDTQYF. CDR3 nucleotide sequence: TGTGCCAGCAGTTTTGCGCGGAGCACAGATACGCAGTATTTT.